These T cell receptor beta chains were read from a single sample in a study of CD8+ T cells in alopecia areata. Here immunoSEQ multiplex PCR was the method, and the copy in TCRdb shows in-frame clones only, minus some. The sample consists of fewer than 200,000 clones, over 50% of them appearing once. Sequenced here: CD4+ T cells sorted from blood, sampled at week 0. These receptors were taken from a human donor with alopecia areata. Both conserved end residues are part of each CDR3. D genes are given only for firm matches. Expanded clones are given a class, and other clones once, few, many or no size at all.

>.|once|TRBV5-6|TRBJ2-3
CASSLERSGISTDTQYF
TGTGCCAGCAGCTTGGAGCGATCAGGAATAAGCACAGATACGCAGTATTTT
>.|.|TRBV10-1|TRBJ2-1
CASRLTGVRGNEQFF
TGCGCCAGCAGACTGACGGGGGTAAGGGGCAATGAGCAGTTCTTC
>.|.|TRBV18|TRBJ1-1
CASSPGKPNTEAFF
TGTGCCAGCTCACCAGGAAAGCCGAACACTGAAGCTTTCTTT
>.|.|TRBV30|TRBJ1-2
CAYQGGLYGYTF
TGTGCCTACCAGGGAGGGCTCTATGGCTACACCTTC
>.|once|TRBV30|TRBJ2-5
CAWSGLGRGETQYF
TGTGCCTGGAGTGGACTGGGGCGAGGAGAGACCCAGTACTTC
>.|.|TRBV2|TRBJ2-7
CASQQGYEQYF
TGTGCCAGCCAACAGGGCTACGAGCAGTACTTC
>TRBD2|.|TRBV28|TRBJ2-4
CASRRAGRPQYF
TGTGCCAGCAGAAGAGCGGGGCGGCCGCAGTACTTC
>.|once|TRBV30|TRBJ2-3
CAWSGIGTTDTQYF
TGTGCCTGGAGTGGTATAGGGACTACAGATACGCAGTATTTT
>TRBD2|.|TRBV30|TRBJ2-1
CAWSRLAPTYNEQFF
TGTGCCTGGTCCCGACTAGCCCCCACCTACAATGAGCAGTTCTTC
>.|.|TRBV4-2|TRBJ2-2
CASSPPRGSNTGELFF
TGTGCCAGCAGCCCTCCACGGGGGTCGAACACCGGGGAGCTGTTTTTT
>.|.|TRBV7-9|TRBJ1-1
CASIPRRGASATEAFF
TGTGCCAGCATCCCTAGAAGGGGGGCTAGTGCTACTGAAGCTTTCTTT
>.|.|TRBV9|TRBJ2-5
CASSVVGGVGQETQYF
TGTGCCAGCAGCGTAGTTGGAGGGGTAGGGCAAGAGACCCAGTACTTC
>.|.|TRBV30|TRBJ1-1
CAWSPSLNTEAFF
TGTGCCTGGAGTCCGAGCTTGAACACTGAAGCTTTCTTT
>TRBD2|.|TRBV13|TRBJ2-3
CASSLGLGGGPTDTQYF
TGTGCCAGCAGCTTAGGACTAGGCGGGGGACCCACAGATACGCAGTATTTT
>.|few|TRBV5-5|TRBJ1-2
CASSIQAPGDYGYTF
TGTGCCAGCAGCATCCAAGCCCCCGGTGATTATGGCTACACCTTC
>.|.|TRBV15|TRBJ2-7
CATSSALGDNSYEQYF
TGTGCCACCAGCAGTGCCCTGGGGGACAACTCCTACGAGCAGTACTTC
>.|few|TRBV6-5|TRBJ2-7
CASNRIGQSYEQYF
TGTGCCAGCAACAGAATCGGACAGTCCTACGAGCAGTACTTC
>.|.|TRBV10-3|TRBJ2-7
CAIRGATSGPYEQYF
TGTGCCATCAGAGGGGCAACCTCAGGCCCCTACGAGCAGTACTTC
>TRBD1|.|TRBV10-3|TRBJ1-1
CAISGDRGKTEAFF
TGTGCCATCAGTGGGGACAGGGGTAAGACTGAAGCTTTCTTT
>.|.|TRBV29-1|TRBJ1-1
CSVVWPNAGEAFF
TGCAGCGTTGTGTGGCCGAATGCTGGTGAAGCTTTCTTT
>TRBD1|.|TRBV30|TRBJ2-5
CAWSVPTGSMRETQYF
TGTGCCTGGAGTGTACCGACAGGGTCGATGAGGGAGACCCAGTACTTC
>.|few|TRBV6-6|TRBJ2-1
CASSYPAQGGNEQFF
TGTGCCAGCAGTTACCCCGCCCAGGGAGGCAATGAGCAGTTCTTC
>TRBD1|.|TRBV15|TRBJ2-2
CATRATGVNTGELFF
TGTGCCACCAGGGCGACAGGGGTCAACACCGGGGAGCTGTTTTTT
>.|.|TRBV11-3|TRBJ1-1
CASSWGQQNTEAFF
TGTGCCAGCAGCTGGGGCCAACAGAACACTGAAGCTTTCTTT
>.|.|TRBV30|TRBJ2-5
CAWSASETQYF
TGTGCCTGGAGTGCCTCCGAGACCCAGTACTTC
>.|.|TRBV18|TRBJ2-7
CASSPRPGASYEQYF
TGTGCCAGCTCACCAAGGCCAGGGGCTTCCTACGAGCAGTACTTC
>.|.|TRBV7-8|TRBJ2-2
CASSSDFGTGELFF
TGTGCCAGCAGCTCCGATTTCGGGACCGGGGAGCTGTTTTTT
>.|few|TRBV10-3|TRBJ1-4
CAISESQGNEKLFF
TGTGCCATCAGTGAGTCACAGGGTAATGAAAAACTGTTTTTT
>TRBD1|.|TRBV2|TRBJ1-2
CASSAGQRNGYTF
TGTGCCAGCAGCGCGGGACAGAGGAATGGCTACACCTTC
>TRBD1|.|TRBV18|TRBJ2-1
CASSRTGTGSYNEQFF
TGTGCCAGCTCACGTACCGGGACAGGATCCTACAATGAGCAGTTCTTC
>TRBD2|.|TRBV7-2|TRBJ2-5
CASSLGLAEETQYF
TGTGCCAGCAGCTTAGGACTAGCGGAAGAGACCCAGTACTTC
>TRBD2|.|TRBV7-3|TRBJ2-3
CASSAGRTSGGQYF
TGTGCCAGCAGCGCAGGCCGGACTAGCGGGGGGCAGTATTTT
>.|few|TRBV7-8|TRBJ2-2
CASSPFGEGPNTGELFF
TGTGCCAGCAGCCCTTTCGGTGAGGGGCCGAACACCGGGGAGCTGTTTTTT
>.|.|TRBV4-2|TRBJ2-1
CASSQGFLGDNEQFF
TGTGCCAGCAGCCAAGGTTTTCTAGGGGACAATGAGCAGTTCTTC
>.|many|TRBV29-1|TRBJ1-1
CSGIVDTEAFF
TGCAGCGGGATCGTTGACACTGAAGCTTTCTTT
>TRBD1|few|TRBV30|TRBJ1-1
CAWTPKDRDTEAFF
TGTGCCTGGACCCCGAAGGACAGGGACACTGAAGCTTTCTTT
>.|.|TRBV4-1|TRBJ1-4
CASSHGLRGRNEKLFF
TGCGCCAGCAGCCACGGTCTAAGGGGACGAAATGAAAAACTGTTTTTT
>.|.|TRBV10-3|TRBJ1-4
CATARGASTNEKLFF
TGTGCCACCGCTCGTGGGGCATCAACTAATGAAAAACTGTTTTTT
>.|few|TRBV15|TRBJ2-5
CATSLYETQYF
TGTGCCACCAGCTTATACGAGACCCAGTACTTC
>.|.|TRBV5-8|TRBJ2-1
CASTQDSIYNEQFF
TGTGCCAGCACCCAGGACAGTATTTACAATGAGCAGTTCTTC
>TRBD1|.|TRBV29-1|TRBJ2-1
CSAETGGNEQFF
TGCAGCGCTGAGACAGGGGGGAATGAGCAGTTCTTC